The sequence of this TCR beta chain was determined in a study of cytomegalovirus exposure and HLA in healthy donors. This clone was counted between two and nine times. Antigen unknown. Whole-study results and caveats: Listed as cytomegalovirus-associated were over 150 TCR beta chains. Despite most TCR sequences being rare, some public TCRs occurred in many donors. Using the classifier, cytomegalovirus status was reportedly diagnosed with high specificity and sensitivity.

This table comes from immunoSEQ multiplex PCR, and its TCRdb copy is limited to in-frame clones, with some not included. The profile shows 150,000 to 200,000 clones, around 86% of them singletons. This clonotype was sampled from a man aged 18 to 29 in good health and CMV-seropositive. Material: PBMCs.

CDR3 amino acids: CSAYMTGELFF. The CDR3 nucleotides read TGCAGTGCGTATATGACCGGGGAGCTGTTTTTT. The chain employs TRBV20-1 and TRBJ2-2, with no clear D. The CDR3 has 11 residues. CDR1 and CDR2 from the germline V gene are DFQATT and SNEGSKA (reference sequence). Trimming shortened V by 6 bases and J by 5 bases, and 7 bases separated the two germline ends.